This is a list of T cell receptor beta chains from one sample in a study of identical twins. TCRdb processed the 5' RACE reads anew with MiXCR; each CDR3 protein has one entry. The table has about 460,000 distinct CDR3 sequences, over 12% seen once; the top ten hold more than 0.5%. These data were also filed under a second study, of yellow fever vaccine responses in identical twins.

Material: CD4+ T cells sorted from blood. The receptor source for this set is a woman aged 18-29 years in good health. CDR3s include the opening cysteine and the closing phenylalanine or tryptophan.

j_call | v_call | cdr3_aa
TRBJ1-1 | TRBV5-1 | CASELGAGPLGYTEAFF
TRBJ2-3 | TRBV7-6 | CASSLERPPEQQYF
TRBJ2-7 | TRBV6-1 | CASSPRGSGDEQYF
TRBJ2-7 | TRBV20-1 | CSAIAGGAPGEQYF
TRBJ2-1 | TRBV24-1 | CATSAPPGTSDSNEQFF
TRBJ2-7 | TRBV5-1 | CASSPRERGAYEQYF
TRBJ2-1 | TRBV24-1 | CATSDGGQGYEQFF
TRBJ2-5 | TRBV4-3 | CASSQGKFQGAKKETQYF
TRBJ2-3 | TRBV3-1 | CASSPRWGTDTQYF
TRBJ2-3 | TRBV12-3/TRBV12-4 | CASRQIGGTDTQYF
TRBJ2-3 | TRBV12-3/TRBV12-4 | CASSSGTSGLSTDTQYF
TRBJ1-1 | TRBV20-1 | CSASGQGGTYMNTEAFF
TRBJ2-3 | TRBV5-8 | CASSLLAGMPDTQYF